This T cell receptor (beta chain) is drawn from a study of a mutant IDH1 vaccine in newly diagnosed glioma. The overall study: Vaccination was launched 4-6 weeks after radiotherapy alone, or with temozolomide cycles.

The germline V gene encodes CDR1 SGDLS and CDR2 YYNGEE. CDR3 length: 16 amino acids. V lost 4 bases to trimming and J lost 2 bases, with 19 bases between them. Described time point: week 47, end of study. Vaccination comprised doses that each held 300 ug of mutant IDH1 20-mer peptide, plus topical imiquimod. Assay used: immunoSEQ multiplex PCR; TCRdb lists only in-frame clones, some missing. The sample contains roughly 25,000 clones, more than 75% of which appear only once. About this clone: Antigen specificity is unknown.

The rearrangement uses TRBV9 and TRBJ2-7; D is ambiguous. The origin of this receptor is a man between 35 and 55 years old with glioma. Some clones in this sample may be carry-over from other donors' samples. The material was PBMCs, obtained from a glioma patient whose treatment included an IDH1 peptide vaccine. The CDR3 nucleotides are TGTGCCAGCAGCTCCGACCCTAGTCCCAGACCCTACGAGCAGTACTTC. Residues: CASSSDPSPRPYEQYF.